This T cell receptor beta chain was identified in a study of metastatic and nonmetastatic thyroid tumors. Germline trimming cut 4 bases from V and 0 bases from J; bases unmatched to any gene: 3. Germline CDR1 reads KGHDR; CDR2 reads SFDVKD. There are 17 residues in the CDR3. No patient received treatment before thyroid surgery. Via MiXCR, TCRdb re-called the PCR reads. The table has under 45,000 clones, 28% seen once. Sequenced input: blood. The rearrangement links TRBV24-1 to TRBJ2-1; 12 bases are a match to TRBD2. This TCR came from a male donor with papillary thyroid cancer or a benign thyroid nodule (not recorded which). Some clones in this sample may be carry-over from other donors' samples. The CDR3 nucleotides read TGTGCCACCAGTGACCAGACTAGCGGGAGCTCCTACAATGAGCAGTTCTTC. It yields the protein CATSDQTSGSSYNEQFF.